These 30 T cell receptor beta chains share one sample of origin, sequenced in a study of response to subunit inactivated influenza vaccine. MiXCR was run by TCRdb on the RT-PCR reads, yielding one entry per CDR3 protein. The data contain 800,000 to 1,000,000 distinct CDR3 sequences, 21% of them singletons. The sample consisted of PBMCs from blood, taken around 5 days after vaccination. Receptors were obtained from a man in his fifties or sixties who received an inactivated influenza vaccine.

This clonotype was counted between two and nine times. V usage is TRBV11-2 and J usage is TRBJ2-5; D ambiguous. Germline CDR1 SGHAT, CDR2 FQNNGV. The CDR3 has 15 residues. The V end was cut by 0 bases, the J end by 5 bases, with 13 bases between. The CDR3 protein is CASSLDPRAGETQYF. In DNA form, the CDR3 reads TGTGCCAGCAGCTTAGATCCAAGGGCCGGGGAGACCCAGTACTTC.

J is TRBJ2-7 and V is TRBV5-1; D unresolved. The CDR3 covers 14 residues. The ends were cut back, 0 bases at V and 6 bases at J, with 13 bases in the middle. CDR1 and CDR2 (germline): SGHRS, YFSETQ. The chain's CDR3 is CASSLGQFKSEQYF. The CDR3 DNA sequence: TGCGCCAGCAGCTTGGGGCAGTTCAAGTCCGAGCAGTACTTC. Full variable domain (missing parts from reference TRBV5-1 and TRBJ2-7): KAGVTQTPRYLIKTRGQQVTLSCSPISGHRSVSWYQQTPGQGLQFLFEYFSETQRNKGNFPGRFSGRQFSNSRSEMNVSTLELGDSALYLCASSLGQFKSEQYFGPGTRLTVT.

This clonotype has at least ten counts. CDR3 nucleotide sequence: TGTGCCAGCAGCCAAGCTAGCGGGAGCTACGAGCAGTACTTC. Its translation: CASSQASGSYEQYF. V gene TRBV3-1 combines with J gene TRBJ2-7, with 10 bases identical to TRBD2. CDR1 is LGHDT and CDR2 is YNNKEL in the germline V gene (reference sequence). Trimming took 1 base from V and 3 from J; bases not matched to a gene: 0. CDR3 length: 14 amino acids.

The chain carries TRBV6-5 and TRBJ1-1; 7 nucleotides match TRBD1. V was clipped by 4 bases and J by 4 bases; unmatched bases: 9. CDR1 is MNHEY, CDR2 SVGAGI, per germline. The CDR3 has 15 amino acids. CDR3 sequence reads: CASSSIRQGGTEAFF. As DNA, the CDR3 is TGTGCCAGCAGTTCGATCCGACAGGGCGGCACTGAAGCTTTCTTT.

The chain carries TRBV20-1 and TRBJ2-6; D gene unclear. The germline CDR1 and CDR2 sequences are DFQATT and SNEGSKA (reference sequence). The CDR3 sequence is 14 residues long. The CDR3 DNA reads TGCAGCCCGAGCAGGACCTCTGGGGCCAACGTCCTGACTTTC. It is translated as CSPSRTSGANVLTF.

The chain combines TRBV5-1 with TRBJ2-1, with D possibly being TRBD1 (5 bases). V was clipped by 4 bases and J by 8 bases, with 13 bases between them. CDR3 size: 13 residues. Germline V CDR1 and CDR2: SGHRS, YFSETQ. The CDR3: CASSQGRSDEQFF. As DNA, the CDR3 is TGCGCCAGCAGCCAGGGAAGAAGCGATGAGCAGTTCTTC.

V is TRBV5-1 and J is TRBJ1-2; 7 bases line up with TRBD1. CDR3 size: 15 residues. Germline V lookup: CDR1 SGHRS, CDR2 YFSETQ. Trimming took 4 bases from V and 1 from J; bases not matched to a gene: 7. CDR3 loop: CASSPNRQGNYGYTF. The DNA for the CDR3 is TGCGCCAGCAGCCCTAATCGACAGGGTAACTATGGCTACACCTTC.

The CDR3 DNA follows: TGCAGTGCTAGAGACGTTTTGGGGCAAGAGACCCAGTACTTC. It is translated as CSARDVLGQETQYF. The chain is built from TRBV20-1 and TRBJ2-5, with D unclear. The V end was cut by 0 bases, the J end by 2 bases, with 10 bases between. Per the germline V gene, CDR1 is DFQATT and CDR2 is SNEGSKA (reference sequence). This CDR3 spans 14 amino acids.

The J gene is TRBJ2-1, the V gene TRBV7-8; D is perhaps TRBD2 (5 bases). The CDR3 is 18 amino acids. V was cut by 0 bases and J by 6 bases, with 21 bases left in between. Germline CDR1 and CDR2: SGHVS and FQNEAQ. The DNA for the CDR3 is TGTGCCAGCAGCTTAGCGCCCAAGTGGCTAGCCAGATCCAATGAGCAGTTCTTC. It yields the protein CASSLAPKWLARSNEQFF.

The sample holds a few counts of this clonotype. The J gene is TRBJ2-3, the V gene TRBV6-2 or TRBV6-3; TRBD1 aligns across 8 bases. V trimming: 0 bases; J trimming: 2 bases; junction bases outside the gene matches: 7. CDR3 length equals 17 residues. Germline V CDR1 and CDR2: MNHEY, SVGEGT. In DNA, the CDR3 is TGTGCCAGCAGTTACTCCAGGGGGCCCCGATCCACAGATACGCAGTATTTT. Translated: CASSYSRGPRSTDTQYF.

This clonotype was seen only a few times. This sequence joins TRBV20-1 and TRBJ1-1, with D possibly being TRBD1 (6 bases). CDR1 and CDR2 (germline): DFQATT, SNEGSKA (reference sequence). V was trimmed by 3 bases and J by 3 bases, leaving 14 bases between them. This CDR3 contains 14 residues. CDR3 nucleotides: TGCAGTGCTAGGAAACAGGGAGTTCACACTGAAGCTTTCTTT. It yields the protein CSARKQGVHTEAFF.

This clonotype showed up just a few times. The chain employs TRBV6-2 or TRBV6-3 and TRBJ2-7, with D maybe TRBD1 (6 bases). The CDR3 runs 14 residues. Trimming shortened V by 4 bases and J by 2 bases, and 12 bases separated the two germline ends. Germline CDR1 MNHEY, CDR2 SVGEGT. The DNA of the CDR3 is TGTGCCAGCAGTTCACATGGACAGACCTACGAGCAGTACTTC. This translates into CASSSHGQTYEQYF.

This clonotype appeared many times. The chain recombines TRBV3-1 with TRBJ2-6; D is ambiguous. Deletions cut 2 bases from V and 4 bases from J, with 6 bases between. This CDR3 is built from 14 residues. Germline V gene sequence: CDR1 LGHDT, CDR2 YNNKEL (reference sequence). The CDR3 DNA reads TGTGCCAGCAGCCAAAGGTCAGGGGCCAACGTCCTGACTTTC. Its translation is CASSQRSGANVLTF.

On this clonotype: The junction differs from germline at one of its ends, possibly a read error. The rearrangement uses TRBV3-1 and TRBJ1-3; D unresolved. This CDR3 region has 16 residues. Looked up from germline, CDR1 is LGHDT and CDR2 is YNNKEL (reference sequence). The CDR3 DNA reads as TGTGCCAGCAGCCAAGGACGGACGAGCTCTGGAAACACCATACATTTT. This gives the protein CASSQGRTSSGNTIHF.

The sample holds many counts of this clonotype. This sequence joins TRBV29-1 and TRBJ1-3; D unresolved. CDR1 and CDR2 (germline): SQVTM, ANQGSEA. This CDR3 has 11 residues. Trimming left V 6 bases short and J 4 bases short, with 7 bases between. The CDR3 loop reads CSVQQGNTIYF. The DNA of the CDR3 is TGCAGCGTCCAACAGGGAAACACCATATATTTT.

The chain links TRBV3-1 to TRBJ2-1; 12 bases align to TRBD2. This CDR3 has 17 amino acids. V lost 0 bases and J lost 6; bases outside the gene matches: 6. Germline V gene sequence: CDR1 LGHDT, CDR2 YNNKEL (reference sequence). CDR3 loop: CASSQERLAGDLNEQFF. The CDR3 coding sequence is TGTGCCAGCAGCCAAGAACGACTAGCGGGGGACCTCAATGAGCAGTTCTTC.

The table lists this clonotype with a few counts. The chain combines TRBV5-1 with TRBJ2-2, with 10 bases lining up with TRBD2. The V gene's germline CDR1 is SGHRS and CDR2 YFSETQ. Trimming at V came to 2 bases and at J to 4 bases, leaving 5 bases not matched to a gene. The CDR3 spans 16 residues. CDR3 in DNA: TGCGCCAGCAGCTTCCTAACTAGCGGGGCCACCGGGGAGCTGTTTTTT. Residues: CASSFLTSGATGELFF.

The chain employs TRBV5-6 and TRBJ1-2; D is perhaps TRBD1 (6 bases). V dropped 6 bases and J dropped 8 bases, with 17 bases sitting between them. Per the germline V gene, CDR1 is SGHDT and CDR2 is YYEEEE. This CDR3 is 13 amino acids long. The DNA for the CDR3 is TGTGCCAGCATAATTCAGGGGAGTTACGGCTACACCTTC. Translation gives CASIIQGSYGYTF.

The rearrangement joins TRBV20-1 to TRBJ2-1, with 9 bases that match TRBD1. CDR3 length: 14 amino acids. Germline V gene data show CDR1 as DFQATT and CDR2 as SNEGSKA (reference sequence). V was clipped by 4 bases and J by 2 bases; unmatched bases: 3. This CDR3 is CSATGTGTYNEQFF. CDR3 DNA sequence: TGCAGTGCTACCGGGACAGGGACCTACAATGAGCAGTTCTTC.

This rearrangement joins TRBV12-3 or TRBV12-4 to TRBJ2-4; D perhaps matches TRBD2 (6 bases). This CDR3 has 11 amino acids. V lost 1 base and J 14 bases, leaving 9 bases between the germline ends. CDR3 region: CASSLGEVEYF. The CDR3 nucleotides are TGTGCCAGCAGTTTAGGGGAGGTCGAGTACTTC.

This clonotype turned up a few times. The CDR3 reads CASSPGIAYEQYF. The CDR3 DNA reads as TGTGCCAGCAGCCCGGGGATCGCCTACGAGCAGTACTTC. This sequence joins TRBV7-2 and TRBJ2-7; D possibly corresponds to TRBD2 (5 bases). The V gene's germline CDR1 is SGHTA and CDR2 FQGNSA. The length of the CDR3 is 13 residues. V was clipped by 5 bases and J by 2 bases, with 10 bases between them.

V gene TRBV15 combines with J gene TRBJ2-7; a weak D match, TRBD1 (6 bases). Trimming left V 3 bases short and J 4 bases short, with 10 bases between. Germline values: CDR1 LNHNV, CDR2 YYDKDF (reference sequence). The CDR3 consists of 13 residues. The CDR3 region is CATSSDRTYEQYF. In nucleotides, the CDR3 is TGTGCCACCAGCAGCGACAGGACTTACGAGCAGTACTTC.

This clonotype was seen more than once but under ten times. The V and J genes are TRBV21-1 and TRBJ2-3; TRBD1, the table's D call, lacks a check against the DNA. TRBV21-1 is recorded as a pseudogene. CDR3 length: 16 amino acids. The CDR3 region has the DNA TGTGCCAGCAGCAAAGATAGTAGCCCCTTGTGTGATACGCAGTATTTT. This gives the protein CASSKDSSPLCDTQYF.

This clonotype was observed a handful of times. The rearrangement uses TRBV11-2 and TRBJ2-5; D may be TRBD1 (6 bases). V was pared by 5 bases and J by 5 bases, with 18 bases between. Per germline, CDR1 SGHAT and CDR2 FQNNGV. This CDR3 is 15 amino acids long. CDR3 in amino acids: CASSPRTGSGETQYF. The DNA of the CDR3 is TGTGCCAGCAGCCCACGAACAGGGTCGGGGGAGACCCAGTACTTC.

J is TRBJ2-2 and V is TRBV9, with D possibly matching TRBD1 (6 bases). Trimming removed 2 bases from V and 2 bases from J, with 13 bases in between. The CDR3 consists of 16 residues. CDR1 and CDR2 (germline): SGDLS, YYNGEE. Here the CDR3 reads CASSVRRTVNTGELFF. The CDR3 nucleotides read TGTGCCAGCAGCGTCAGGAGGACAGTTAACACCGGGGAGCTGTTTTTT. Supplemented by reference TRBV9 and TRBJ2-2, the full variable domain reads DSGVTQTPKHLITATGQRVTLRCSPRSGDLSVYWYQQSLDQGLQFLIQYYNGEERAKGNILERFSAQQFPDLHSELNLSSLELGDSALYFCASSVRRTVNTGELFFGEGSRLTVL.

As concerns this clonotype: One end of the junction does not line up with germline, which may come from a read error. The rearrangement uses TRBV10-3 and TRBJ2-7; 8 bases fit TRBD2. Germline CDR1 reads ENHRY; CDR2 reads SYGVKD. The CDR3 loop spans 14 amino acids. This CDR3 reads CAIRTGRDSSEQYF. The CDR3 region has the DNA TGTGCCATCAGAACCGGGAGGGACTCCTCCGAGCAGTACTTC.

The V and J genes are TRBV20-1 and TRBJ1-1; D uncertain. The CDR3 extends over 13 amino acids. Trimming took off 4 bases at V and 5 bases at J, with 14 bases between the two ends. Looked up from germline, CDR1 is DFQATT and CDR2 is SNEGSKA (reference sequence). The CDR3 sequence: CSAIGVGGTEAFF. In DNA, the CDR3 is TGCAGTGCTATCGGGGTAGGTGGTACTGAAGCTTTCTTT.

V is TRBV19 and J is TRBJ2-4, with a possible D match to TRBD2 (5 bases). The germline gives CDR1 LNHDA, CDR2 SQIVND (reference sequence). This CDR3 comprises 14 residues. The ends were cut back, 4 bases at V and 8 bases at J, with 15 bases in the middle. CDR3 nucleotides: TGTGCCAGTAGTACCCGGCGAGGAGGAGACATTCAGTACTTC. Protein product: CASSTRRGGDIQYF.

The chain links TRBV10-2 to TRBJ2-1; 8 positions match TRBD1. Germline V gives CDR1 WSHSY, CDR2 SAAADI. This CDR3 is built from 17 residues. The V and J ends lost 3 bases and 4 bases, in that order; junction bases with no gene match: 11. As DNA, the CDR3 is TGCGCCAGCAGTGATTCTTTAAGGACAGGGTTGTACAATGAGCAGTTCTTC. Its protein is CASSDSLRTGLYNEQFF.

This clonotype showed up just a few times. The gene calls are TRBV5-6 and TRBJ2-1, with a weak D call TRBD1 (6 bases). The CDR3 is made up of 13 amino acids. CDR1 is SGHDT and CDR2 is YYEEEE in the germline V gene. The germline V and J ends were trimmed by 6 bases and 3 bases, with 10 bases remaining between them. DNA of the CDR3: TGTGCCAGCACCCCAGGGGACTACAATGAGCAGTTCTTC. This translates into CASTPGDYNEQFF.